Below, 2 T cell receptor beta chains from the same sample are listed, as sequenced in a study of blood T cell repertoires in COVID-19 (TCRdb year 2020). Library preparation employed the immunoSEQ multiplex PCR assay. This immuneACCESS table, as held by TCRdb, lists in-frame sequences with V and J called but not all clones. Of the missing ones, under half trace to an unresolved V gene in checked studies; the others have no known cause. This sample comprises about 220,000 clones, approximately 83% of them detected only once. In total, the top ten clones hold 3% to 4% of the sample. The specimen sequenced was PBMCs or T cells enriched from blood (not recorded which). The receptors stem from an older woman who had recovered from COVID-19.

The chain employs TRBV5-1 and TRBJ2-2, with 9 bases aligning to TRBD2. Per the germline V gene, CDR1 is SGHRS and CDR2 is YFSETQ. The ends lost 0 bases at V and 0 bases at J; junction bases unmatched: 3. The CDR3 is 17 amino acids. CDR3 residues: CASSLVASGANTGELFF. In nucleotides, the CDR3 is TGCGCCAGCAGCTTGGTGGCTAGCGGGGCGAACACCGGGGAGCTGTTTTTT.

V is TRBV27 and J is TRBJ2-1; D unresolved. The V gene lost 6 bases and the J gene lost 4 bases, with 7 bases spanning the gap. The germline V gene encodes CDR1 MNHEY and CDR2 SMNVEV (reference sequence). The CDR3 is made up of 12 amino acids. The CDR3 nucleotides are TGTGCCAGCAGCCTTCGGTACAATGAGCAGTTCTTC. It specifies CASSLRYNEQFF.